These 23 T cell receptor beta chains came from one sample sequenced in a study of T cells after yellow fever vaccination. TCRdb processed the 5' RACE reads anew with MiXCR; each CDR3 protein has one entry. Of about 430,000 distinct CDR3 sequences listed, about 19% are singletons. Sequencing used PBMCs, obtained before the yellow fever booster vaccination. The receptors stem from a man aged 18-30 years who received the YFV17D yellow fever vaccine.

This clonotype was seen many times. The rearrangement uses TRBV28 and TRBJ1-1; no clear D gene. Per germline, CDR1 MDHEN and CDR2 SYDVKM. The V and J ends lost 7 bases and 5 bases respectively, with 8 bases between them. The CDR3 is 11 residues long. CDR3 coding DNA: TGTGCCAGCACCTTGTGGACTGAAGCTTTCTTT. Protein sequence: CASTLWTEAFF.

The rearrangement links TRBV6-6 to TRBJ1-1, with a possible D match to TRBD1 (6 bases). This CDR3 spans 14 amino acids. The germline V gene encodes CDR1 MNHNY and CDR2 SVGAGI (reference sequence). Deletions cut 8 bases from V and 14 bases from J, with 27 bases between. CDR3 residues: CASFTFRTDQKRFF. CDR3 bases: TGTGCCAGCTTTACTTTTCGGACAGACCAGAAGAGGTTCTTT.

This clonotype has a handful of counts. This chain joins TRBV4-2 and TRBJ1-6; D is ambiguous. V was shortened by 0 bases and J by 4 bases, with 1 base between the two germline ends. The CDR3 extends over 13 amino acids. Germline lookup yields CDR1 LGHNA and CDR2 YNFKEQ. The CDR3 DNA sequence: TGTGCCAGCAGCCAAGAATATAATTCACCCCTCCACTTT. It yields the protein CASSQEYNSPLHF.

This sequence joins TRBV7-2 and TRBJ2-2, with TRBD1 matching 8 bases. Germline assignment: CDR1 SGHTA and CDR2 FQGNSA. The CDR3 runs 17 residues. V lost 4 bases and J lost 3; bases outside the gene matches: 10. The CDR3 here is CASSSELTGVDTGELFF. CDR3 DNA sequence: TGTGCCAGCAGCTCCGAATTGACAGGGGTTGACACCGGGGAGCTGTTTTTT.

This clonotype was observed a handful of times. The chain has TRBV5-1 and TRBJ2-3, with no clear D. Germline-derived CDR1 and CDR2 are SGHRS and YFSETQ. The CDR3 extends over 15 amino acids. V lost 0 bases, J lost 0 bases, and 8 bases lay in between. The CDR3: CASSLGYASTDTQYF. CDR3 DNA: TGCGCCAGCAGCTTGGGATACGCGAGCACAGATACGCAGTATTTT.

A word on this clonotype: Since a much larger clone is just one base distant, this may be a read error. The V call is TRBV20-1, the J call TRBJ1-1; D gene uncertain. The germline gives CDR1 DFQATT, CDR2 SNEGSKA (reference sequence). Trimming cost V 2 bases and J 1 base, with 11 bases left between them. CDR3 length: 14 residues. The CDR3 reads CSARTGSKNTEAFF. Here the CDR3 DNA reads TGCAGTGCTAGAACTGGCTCAAAGAACACTGAAGCTTTCTTT.

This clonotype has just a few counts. In nucleotides, the CDR3 is TGTGCCAGCAGCCGTCCTACGGGTCTAGCCAAAAACATTCAGTACTTC. As protein: CASSRPTGLAKNIQYF. V is TRBV7-8 and J is TRBJ2-4, with D unresolved. The germline V gene encodes CDR1 SGHVS and CDR2 FQNEAQ. The V end was cut by 5 bases, the J end by 0 bases, with 14 bases between. There are 16 residues in the CDR3.

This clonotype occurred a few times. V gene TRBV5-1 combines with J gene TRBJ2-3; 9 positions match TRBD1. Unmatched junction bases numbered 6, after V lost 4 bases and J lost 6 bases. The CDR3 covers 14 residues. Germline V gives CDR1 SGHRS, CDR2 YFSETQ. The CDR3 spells CASSHRDRDDTQYF. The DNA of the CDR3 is TGCGCCAGCAGCCACCGGGACAGGGACGATACGCAGTATTTT.

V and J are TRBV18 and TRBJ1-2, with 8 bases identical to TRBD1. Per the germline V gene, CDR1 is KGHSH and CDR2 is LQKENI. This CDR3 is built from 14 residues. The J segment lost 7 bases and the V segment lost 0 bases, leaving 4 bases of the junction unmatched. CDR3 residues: CASSPPGQGGGYTF. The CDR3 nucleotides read TGTGCCAGCTCACCACCTGGACAGGGAGGTGGCTACACCTTC. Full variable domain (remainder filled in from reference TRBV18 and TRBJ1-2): NAGVMQNPRHLVRRRGQEARLRCSPMKGHSHVYWYRQLPEEGLKFMVYLQKENIIDESGMPKERFSAEFPKEGPSILRIQQVVRGDSAAYFCASSPPGQGGGYTFGSGTRLTVV.

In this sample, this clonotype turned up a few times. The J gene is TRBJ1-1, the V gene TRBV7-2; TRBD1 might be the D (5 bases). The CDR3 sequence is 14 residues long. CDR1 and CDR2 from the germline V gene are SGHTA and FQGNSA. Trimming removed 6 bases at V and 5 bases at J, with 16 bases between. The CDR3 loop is CASRLRGSGTEAFF. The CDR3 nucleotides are TGTGCCAGCAGACTGAGGGGTTCAGGGACTGAAGCTTTCTTT.

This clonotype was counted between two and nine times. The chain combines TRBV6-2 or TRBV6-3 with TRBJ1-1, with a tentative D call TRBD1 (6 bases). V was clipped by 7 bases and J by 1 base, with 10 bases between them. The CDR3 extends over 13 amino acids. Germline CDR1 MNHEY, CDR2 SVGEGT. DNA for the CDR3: TGTGCCAGCACCAGAGGGGGGAACACTGAAGCTTTCTTT. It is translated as CASTRGGNTEAFF.

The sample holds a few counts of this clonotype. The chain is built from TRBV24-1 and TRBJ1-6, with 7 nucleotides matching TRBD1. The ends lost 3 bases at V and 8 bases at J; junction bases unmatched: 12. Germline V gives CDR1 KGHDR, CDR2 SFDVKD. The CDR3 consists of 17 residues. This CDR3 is CATSDDDRTGLDSPLHF. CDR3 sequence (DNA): TGTGCCACCAGTGATGATGACCGGACAGGACTGGATTCACCCCTCCACTTT.

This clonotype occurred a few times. The CDR3 region is CASRAWDRGGHEQYV. The DNA of the CDR3 is TGTGCCAGCAGAGCTTGGGACAGGGGCGGCCACGAGCAGTACGTC. The chain carries TRBV6-1 and TRBJ2-7; 10 bases are a match to TRBD1. Per germline, CDR1 MNHNS and CDR2 SASEGT. CDR3 size: 15 residues. Trimming took 6 bases from V and 5 from J; bases not matched to a gene: 10.

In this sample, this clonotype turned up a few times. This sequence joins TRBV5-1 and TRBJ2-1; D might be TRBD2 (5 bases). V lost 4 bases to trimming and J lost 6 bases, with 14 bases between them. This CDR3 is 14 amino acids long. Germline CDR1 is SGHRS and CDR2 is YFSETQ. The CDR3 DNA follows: TGCGCCAGCAGCCCGGTGGACTTTCCCAATGAGCAGTTCTTC. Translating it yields CASSPVDFPNEQFF.

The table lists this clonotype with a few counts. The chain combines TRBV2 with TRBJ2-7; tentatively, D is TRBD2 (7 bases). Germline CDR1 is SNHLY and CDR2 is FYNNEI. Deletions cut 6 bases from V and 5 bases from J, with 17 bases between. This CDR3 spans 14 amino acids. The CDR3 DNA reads TGTGCCAGCAGGGTAGTGGGGGGGCCTAACGAGCAGTACTTC. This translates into CASRVVGGPNEQYF. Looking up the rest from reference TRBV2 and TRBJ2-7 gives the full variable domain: EPEVTQTPSHQVTQMGQEVILRCVPISNHLYFYWYRQILGQKVEFLVSFYNNEISEKSEIFDDQFSVERPDGSNFTLKIRSTKLEDSAMYFCASRVVGGPNEQYFGPGTRLTVT.

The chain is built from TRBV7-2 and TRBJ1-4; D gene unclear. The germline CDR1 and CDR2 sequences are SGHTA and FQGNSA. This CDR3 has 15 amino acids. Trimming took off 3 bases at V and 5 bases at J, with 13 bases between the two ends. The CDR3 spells CASSFNKEGNEKLFF. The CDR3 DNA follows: TGTGCCAGCAGCTTTAATAAAGAGGGCAATGAAAAACTGTTTTTT.

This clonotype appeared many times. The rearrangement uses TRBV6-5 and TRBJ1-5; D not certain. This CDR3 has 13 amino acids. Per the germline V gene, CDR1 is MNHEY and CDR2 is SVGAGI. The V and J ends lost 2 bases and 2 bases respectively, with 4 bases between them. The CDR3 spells CASSYGGNQPQHF. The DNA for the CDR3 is TGTGCCAGCAGTTACGGGGGCAATCAGCCCCAGCATTTT.

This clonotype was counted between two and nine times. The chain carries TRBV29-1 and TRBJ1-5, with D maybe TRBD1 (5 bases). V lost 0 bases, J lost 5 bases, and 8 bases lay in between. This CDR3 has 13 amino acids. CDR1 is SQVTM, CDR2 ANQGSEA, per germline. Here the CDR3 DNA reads TGCAGCGTTGAAGATGGGGCCCATCAGCCCCAGCATTTT. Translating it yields CSVEDGAHQPQHF.

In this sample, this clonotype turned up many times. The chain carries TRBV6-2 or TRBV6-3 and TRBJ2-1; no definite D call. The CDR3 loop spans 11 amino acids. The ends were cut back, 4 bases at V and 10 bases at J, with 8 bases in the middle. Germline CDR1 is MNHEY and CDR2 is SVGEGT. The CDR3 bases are TGTGCCAGCAGTTCAGGAAACGAGCAGTTCTTC. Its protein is CASSSGNEQFF.

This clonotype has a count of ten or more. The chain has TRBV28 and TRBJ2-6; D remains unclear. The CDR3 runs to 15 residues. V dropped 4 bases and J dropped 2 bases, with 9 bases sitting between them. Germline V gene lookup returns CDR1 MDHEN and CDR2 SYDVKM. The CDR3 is CASSSHDTGANVLTF. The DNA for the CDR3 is TGTGCCAGCAGTTCACACGATACTGGGGCCAACGTCCTGACTTTC.

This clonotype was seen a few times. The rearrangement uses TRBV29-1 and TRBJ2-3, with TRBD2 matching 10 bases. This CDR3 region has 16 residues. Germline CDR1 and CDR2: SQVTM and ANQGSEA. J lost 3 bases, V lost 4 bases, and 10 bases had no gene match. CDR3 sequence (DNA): TGCAGCGTTGTAGGGCTAGCGGGGGCCCAGACAGATACGCAGTATTTT. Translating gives CSVVGLAGAQTDTQYF.

CDR3 region: CATSRDLEAYEQYF. The CDR3 DNA reads as TGTGCCACCAGCAGAGATCTGGAAGCCTACGAGCAGTACTTC. The rearrangement uses TRBV15 and TRBJ2-7; D uncertain. Looked up from germline, CDR1 is LNHNV and CDR2 is YYDKDF (reference sequence). The CDR3 totals 14 residues. Trimming removed 0 bases from V and 2 bases from J, with 8 bases in between.

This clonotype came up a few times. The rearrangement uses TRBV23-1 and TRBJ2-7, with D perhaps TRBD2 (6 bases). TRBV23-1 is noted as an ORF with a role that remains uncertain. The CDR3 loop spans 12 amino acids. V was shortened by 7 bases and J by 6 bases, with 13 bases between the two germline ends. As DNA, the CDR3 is TGCGCCAGCAAGAAGGAGGGGAGCGAGCAGTACGTC. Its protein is CASKKEGSEQYV.